Below, one T cell receptor (beta chain) is given with its context. This clone was counted only a few times. What this receptor recognizes is not known. Per-base qualities were not stored, and no clone one base away is much larger. Healthy HIV-negative adults with no recently reported acute infections or vaccinations were included as donors. Every donor was a Caucasian adult living in Nashville, Tennessee, USA. CD4+ T cells were enriched by magnetic negative selection; naive cells were then positively selected on CD45RA, and the negative fraction formed the memory subset. Blood was obtained by leukapheresis, after which PBMCs were separated by Ficoll-Histopaque density gradient centrifugation and cryopreserved in liquid nitrogen vapor phase. Analytical flow cytometry was used to check the purity and quantity of every magnetically sorted T cell population. From each sorted fraction, genomic DNA was isolated and quantified by UV absorbance on a Nanodrop 2000c.

Including the terminal cysteine and phenylalanine, the CDR3 comprises 13 residues. Left in the record is the CDR3 DNA by itself, 39 bases read in frame from the first base. Trimming at the junction amounts to 6 bases on V and 4 bases on J, and the germline ends lie 12 bases apart. According to the germline V gene, CDR1 reads MRHNA and CDR2 reads SNTAGT. The data belong to a study of shared clonotypes between healthy human individuals (dated by TCRdb to about 2020). Some background on the complete study: Three men and a couple of women, aged 18 to 49 years, made up the cohort. Different laboratories and diverse techniques were used to prepare libraries and sequence TCR repertoires, to increase sequencing depth and limit assay-specific biases. Each donor's leukapheresis produced roughly between roughly 0.85 and 9.5 billion PBMCs. For each donor, CD4 naive and CD4 memory were each run on three plates, CD8 naive on two plates, and CD8 memory on one plate. Blood TCR repertoires of about 5 healthy adults were deeply sequenced to estimate repertoire size and the extent of clonotype sharing between individuals. Points the paper makes about the study in general: When several donors were compared, the shared fraction of clonotypes was about 5% for naive CD4, over 3% for naive CD8, 2.3% for memory CD4, and 0.4% for memory CD8. Pairwise subsampling indicated that sequencing depth was expected to affect the degree of clonotype sharing among donors. Clonotypes shared by all four sorted-subset donors showed higher generation probabilities than non-shared clonotypes. Naive subsets generally had larger estimated clonotype richness than memory subsets did. Incomplete sequencing was indicated by rarefaction of sorted-subset datasets, despite the large sequencing depth. Sampling was restricted to blood, and TCR repertoires in tissue are likely to differ from TCR repertoires in blood. The small number of donors limited the genetic and exposure-history diversity represented.

TCR CDR3 regions were amplified from genomic DNA by multiplex PCR using the deep immunoSEQ assay. For each cell subset, the extracted genomic DNA was distributed evenly across all wells of several immunoSEQ 96-well plates, and each plate served as one replicate. For sorted subsets, approximately 200 ng of genomic DNA, equivalent to 25,000 to 35,000 T cell genomes, went into each replicate PCR. The purified libraries were quantified using a Qubit 3.0 fluorometer, sized with a Bioanalyzer 2100, and then quantified again using the KAPA Library Quantification kit. Each immunoSEQ 96-well plate was sequenced on its own single-read 150-cycle Illumina NextSeq 550 flow cell. The source study handled its data this way. Because the immunoSEQ output held only junctional sequences and lacked quality scores, the filtering could not match the filtering applied to full-length reads. To assign V/J genes and CDR3, sequences were annotated using PyIR, a Python wrapper for IgBLAST v1.9, with IMGT germline references. Any read was removed if the V/J assignment was weak (E-value above 1e-6), the CDR3 was missing, or the read contained stop codons, out-of-frame junctions, or ambiguous translated residues. A V3J clonotype was defined by an identical inferred V gene, J gene, and CDR3 amino acid sequence. Percentage overlap between repertoires was calculated by dividing the number of shared unique clonotypes by the size of the smaller repertoire. Richness of each repertoire was evaluated using RTK rarefaction, the Chao1 estimator, and Recon v2.1 estimates of unobserved clonotypes. OLGA was used to compute generation probabilities for all TCRbeta clonotypes that the gDNA method yielded from a handful of donors. As stored in TCRdb, this immuneACCESS dataset retains in-frame rearrangements with V and J assigned. A fraction of the clones does not appear; measured against another copy, unresolved V genes explain less than half of the discrepancy, and the remainder lacks a known reason. The D gene and trimming were derived from the DNA, and the V and J assignments and clone size from that table. The sample records approximately 240,000 clones, over 60% of which are singletons. Together, the top ten hold more than 9.5% of the sample.

The chain was built from TRBV6-4 and TRBJ1-2; TRBD1 might be the D gene, on 5 matching bases. This clonotype originated in a man aged 25 to 40 in good health. The sequencing input was memory CD4+ T cells sorted from blood. In the paper's terms, the cell subset or site label means: CD45RA-negative fraction. The nucleotide sequence reads as follows: TGTGCCAGCAGGAGGGGTCCAGGCTATGGCTACACCTTC. The translation is CASRRGPGYGYTF.